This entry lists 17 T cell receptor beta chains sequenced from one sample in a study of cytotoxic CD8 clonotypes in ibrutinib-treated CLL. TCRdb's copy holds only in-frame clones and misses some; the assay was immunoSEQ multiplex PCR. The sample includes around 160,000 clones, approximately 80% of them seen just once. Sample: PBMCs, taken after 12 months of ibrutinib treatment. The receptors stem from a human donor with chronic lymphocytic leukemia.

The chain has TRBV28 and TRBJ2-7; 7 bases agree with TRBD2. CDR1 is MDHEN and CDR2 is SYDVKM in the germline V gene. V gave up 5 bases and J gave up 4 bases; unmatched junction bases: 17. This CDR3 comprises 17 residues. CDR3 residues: CASSPLLDLAANYEQYF. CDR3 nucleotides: TGTGCCAGCAGTCCGTTACTAGATCTAGCGGCGAATTACGAGCAGTACTTC.

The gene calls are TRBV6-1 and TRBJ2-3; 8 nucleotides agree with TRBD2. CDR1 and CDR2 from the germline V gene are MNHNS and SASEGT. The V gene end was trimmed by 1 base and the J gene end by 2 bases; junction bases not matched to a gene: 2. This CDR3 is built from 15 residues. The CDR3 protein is CASSEVAGSTDTQYF. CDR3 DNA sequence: TGTGCCAGCAGTGAAGTAGCGGGGTCCACAGATACGCAGTATTTT.

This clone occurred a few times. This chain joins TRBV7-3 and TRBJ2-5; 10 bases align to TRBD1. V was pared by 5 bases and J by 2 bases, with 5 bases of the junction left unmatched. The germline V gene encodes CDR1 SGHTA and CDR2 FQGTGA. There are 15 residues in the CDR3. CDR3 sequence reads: CASSPKGQGQETQYF. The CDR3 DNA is TGTGCCAGCAGCCCCAAGGGACAGGGGCAAGAGACCCAGTACTTC.

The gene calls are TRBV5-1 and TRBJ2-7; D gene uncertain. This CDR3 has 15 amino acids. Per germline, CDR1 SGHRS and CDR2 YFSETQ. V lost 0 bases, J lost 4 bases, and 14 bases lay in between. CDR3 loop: CASSLALRQTYEQYF. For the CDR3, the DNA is TGCGCCAGCAGCTTGGCCCTGAGGCAGACGTACGAGCAGTACTTC. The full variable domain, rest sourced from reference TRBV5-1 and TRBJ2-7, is KAGVTQTPRYLIKTRGQQVTLSCSPISGHRSVSWYQQTPGQGLQFLFEYFSETQRNKGNFPGRFSGRQFSNSRSEMNVSTLELGDSALYLCASSLALRQTYEQYFGPGTRLTVT.

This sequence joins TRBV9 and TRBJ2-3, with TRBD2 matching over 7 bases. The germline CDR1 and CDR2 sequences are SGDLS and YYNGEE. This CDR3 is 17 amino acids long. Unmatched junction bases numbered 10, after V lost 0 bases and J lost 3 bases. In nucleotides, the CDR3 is TGTGCCAGCAGCGTAGGAGGTTCGATTAGCGGGACAGATACGCAGTATTTT. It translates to CASSVGGSISGTDTQYF.

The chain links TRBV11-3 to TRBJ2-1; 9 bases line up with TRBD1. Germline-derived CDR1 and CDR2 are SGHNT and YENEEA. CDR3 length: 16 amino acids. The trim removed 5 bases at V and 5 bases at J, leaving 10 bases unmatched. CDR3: CASSPRPGQGNNEQFF. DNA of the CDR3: TGTGCCAGCAGCCCGAGGCCGGGACAGGGAAACAATGAGCAGTTCTTC.

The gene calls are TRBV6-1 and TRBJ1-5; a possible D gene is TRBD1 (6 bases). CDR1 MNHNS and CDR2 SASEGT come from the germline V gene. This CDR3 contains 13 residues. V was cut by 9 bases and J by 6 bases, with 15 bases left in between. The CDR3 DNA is TGTGCCAGTGGGTGGGGGCGCGTTCAGCCCCAGCATTTT. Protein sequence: CASGWGRVQPQHF.

The DNA of the CDR3 is TGCGCCAGCAGTGACGGATCTCTCTATGGCTACACCTTC. Translation gives CASSDGSLYGYTF. The gene calls are TRBV10-1 and TRBJ1-2; unclear D gene. The CDR3 extends over 13 amino acids. V lost 3 bases, J lost 4 bases, and 9 bases lay in between. Germline V gene lookup returns CDR1 WNHNN and CDR2 SYGVQD (reference sequence).

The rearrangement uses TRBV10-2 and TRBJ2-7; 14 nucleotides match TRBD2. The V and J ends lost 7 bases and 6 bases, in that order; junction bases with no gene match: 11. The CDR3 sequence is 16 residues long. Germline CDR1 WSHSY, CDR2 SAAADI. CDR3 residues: CASTTSGGAIAREQYF. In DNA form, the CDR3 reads TGCGCCAGCACGACTAGCGGGGGGGCAATTGCCCGCGAGCAGTACTTC.

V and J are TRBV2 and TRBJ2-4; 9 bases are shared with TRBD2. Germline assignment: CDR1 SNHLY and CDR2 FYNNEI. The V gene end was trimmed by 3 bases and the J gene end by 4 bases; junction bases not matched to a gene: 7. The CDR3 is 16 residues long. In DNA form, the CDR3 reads TGTGCCAGCAGTGAGAGTCAGGCGGGAGGGAAAAACATTCAGTACTTC. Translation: CASSESQAGGKNIQYF.

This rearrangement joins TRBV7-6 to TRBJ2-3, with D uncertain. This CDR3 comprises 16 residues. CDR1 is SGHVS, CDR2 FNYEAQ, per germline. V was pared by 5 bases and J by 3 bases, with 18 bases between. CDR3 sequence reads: CASSTARGLGTDTQYF. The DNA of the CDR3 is TGTGCCAGCAGCACCGCCCGCGGATTGGGAACAGATACGCAGTATTTT. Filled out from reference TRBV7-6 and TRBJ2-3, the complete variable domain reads GAGVSQSPRYKVTKRGQDVALRCDPISGHVSLYWYRQALGQGPEFLTYFNYEAQQDKSGLPNDRFSAERPEGSISTLTIQRTEQRDSAMYRCASSTARGLGTDTQYFGPGTRLTVL.

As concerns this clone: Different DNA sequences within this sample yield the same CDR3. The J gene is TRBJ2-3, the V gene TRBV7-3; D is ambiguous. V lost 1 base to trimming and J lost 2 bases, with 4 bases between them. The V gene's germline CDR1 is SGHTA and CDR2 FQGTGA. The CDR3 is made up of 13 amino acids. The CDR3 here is CASSLSFTDTQYF. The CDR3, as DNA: TGTGCCAGCAGCTTAAGCTTCACAGATACGCAGTATTTT.

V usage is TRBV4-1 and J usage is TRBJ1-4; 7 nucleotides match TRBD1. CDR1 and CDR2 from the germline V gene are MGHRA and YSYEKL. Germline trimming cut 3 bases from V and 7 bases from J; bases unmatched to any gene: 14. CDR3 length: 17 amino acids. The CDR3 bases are TGCGCCAGCAGCCAGAGACAGGGAAGGGGCCAAAGTGAAAAACTGTTTTTT. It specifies CASSQRQGRGQSEKLFF.

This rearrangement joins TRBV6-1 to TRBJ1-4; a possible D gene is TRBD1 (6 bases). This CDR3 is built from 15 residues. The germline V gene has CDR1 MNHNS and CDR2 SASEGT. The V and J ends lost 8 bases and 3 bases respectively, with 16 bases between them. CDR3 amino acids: CASSRDNHPNEKLFF. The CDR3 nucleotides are TGTGCCAGCTCCCGGGACAACCATCCTAATGAAAAACTGTTTTTT.

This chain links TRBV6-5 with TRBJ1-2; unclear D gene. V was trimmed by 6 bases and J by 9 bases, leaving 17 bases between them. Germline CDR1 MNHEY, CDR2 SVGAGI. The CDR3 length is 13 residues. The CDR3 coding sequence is TGTGCCAGCAGATCCCCCCGAGTTGAGAGCTACACCTTC. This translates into CASRSPRVESYTF.

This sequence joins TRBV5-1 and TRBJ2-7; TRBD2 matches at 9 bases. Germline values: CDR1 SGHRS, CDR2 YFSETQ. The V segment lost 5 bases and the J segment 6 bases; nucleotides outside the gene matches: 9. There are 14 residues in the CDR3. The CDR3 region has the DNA TGCGCCAGCAGTCGTGTAGCGGGAGTCCGCGAGCAGTACTTC. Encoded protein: CASSRVAGVREQYF.

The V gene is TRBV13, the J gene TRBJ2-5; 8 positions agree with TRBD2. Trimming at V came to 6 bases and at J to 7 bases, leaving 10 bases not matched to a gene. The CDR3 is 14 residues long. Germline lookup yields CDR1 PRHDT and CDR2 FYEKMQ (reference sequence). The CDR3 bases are TGTGCCAGCAGTCCCCCGGGGAGCGGGGGGACCCAGTACTTC. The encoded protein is CASSPPGSGGTQYF.